This TCR delta chain was documented in a study of human gamma delta and Vdelta1 T cells (dated by TCRdb to 2016 to 2018). With regard to the full study: The study examined Delta One T cells, which are Vd1+ gamma-delta T cells, as cytotoxic effectors against acute myeloid leukemia.

CDR1 and CDR2 are read off the germline V gene as NSMFDY and ISSIKDK. V sheds 5 bases and J sheds 3 bases, leaving 29 bases between their ends. Inclusive of the bounding cysteine and phenylalanine, the CDR3 is 18 residues long. CDR3 DNA only is kept here, 54 bases in frame from base 1. This clone is classified as large (0.1 to 1%). Its cognate antigen has yet to be identified. Per-base quality was not reported, and no clone a single base away is much larger than it. This CDR3 is also generated by other DNA sequences in the sample. To prepare the library, PCR was applied. Sequencing relied on an Illumina MiSeq. Identical DNA sequences were merged into single rows after TCRdb reprocessed the public reads with CATT. The sample has 1,400 to 1,500 delta-chain clones on record, roughly 37% of them singletons. The ten largest make up more than 5% of the sample.

The sequence derives from a human donor in good health. The sample was Vdelta1 gamma-delta T cells from blood. Interpreted using the paper, the cell subset or site label stands for: Vd1+ T cells from peripheral blood. The V gene is TRAV29/DV5 and the J gene is TRDJ1; the D gene may be TRDD2 or TRDD3, since each aligns over 9 bases. The nucleotide sequence is TGTGCAGCGGCAGCCCCTTCCTACAGGGGATACGCGTCCGATAAACTCATCTTT. This yields the protein CAAAAPSYRGYASDKLIF. Outside the CDR3, residues come from the reference TRAV29/DV5 and TRDJ1 proteins, so the full variable domain is: DQQVKQNSPSLSVQEGRISILNCDYTNSMFDYFLWYKKYPAEGPTFLISISSIKDKNEDGRFTVFLNKSAKHLSLHIVPSQPGDSAVYFCAAAAPSYRGYASDKLIFGKGTRVTVEP.